This TCR beta chain is drawn from a study of cytomegalovirus exposure and HLA in healthy donors. This CDR3 contains 15 residues. Trimming stripped 3 bases from V and 2 bases from J, with 12 bases between. Germline V gene sequence: CDR1 SGHRS, CDR2 YFSETQ. Study results and caveats: TCR beta sequences reportedly predicted most subjects' HLA-A and HLA-B alleles accurately. Reported performance of the classifier showed diagnosis of cytomegalovirus status with high specificity and sensitivity. Later analysis suggested most CMV-associated TCR beta chains were HLA-restricted. An analysis that was carried out later associated 17,000 or so TCR beta sequences with HLA alleles at 0.05 false discovery rate.

Primers for the PCR totalled 60 Vbeta and 13 Jbeta. The protocol was immunoSEQ multiplex PCR, while the TCRdb copy is restricted to in-frame clones and leaves out a portion. The sample gives some 91,000 clones, roughly 80% of which show up once; around 7% is in the top ten. As to this clone: Its target is unknown.

Sample: PBMCs. This chain joins TRBV5-1 and TRBJ2-1; possibly TRBD2 for D (5 bases). The source of this sequence is a man between 40 and 49 years old in good health and CMV-seropositive. The CDR3 sequence: CASSWTDGAYNEQFF. For the CDR3, the DNA is TGCGCCAGCAGCTGGACCGACGGGGCCTACAATGAGCAGTTCTTC. Combining the CDR3 with reference TRBV5-1 and TRBJ2-1 gives the whole variable domain KAGVTQTPRYLIKTRGQQVTLSCSPISGHRSVSWYQQTPGQGLQFLFEYFSETQRNKGNFPGRFSGRQFSNSRSEMNVSTLELGDSALYLCASSWTDGAYNEQFFGPGTRLTVL.